These 20 T cell receptor beta chains came from one sample sequenced in a study of T cell repertoires in cytomegalovirus infection. TCRdb re-called the reads with MiXCR, one entry per CDR3 protein. The table has about 530,000 distinct CDR3 sequences, more than 20% seen once; the top ten hold roughly 13%. Sequences were obtained from PBMCs. Source of these receptors: a human donor in good health (CMV status not recorded). Some clones in this sample may be carry-over from other donors' samples.

This clonotype was recorded a few times. This chain links TRBV7-9 with TRBJ2-2, with 7 bases aligning to TRBD2. The CDR3 covers 17 residues. V trimming: 7 bases; J trimming: 0 bases; junction bases outside the gene matches: 11. From germline, CDR1 is SEHNR and CDR2 FQNEAQ (reference sequence). In DNA, the CDR3 is TGTGCCAGCACCCCGGGGAGGGGTACGACGAACACCGGGGAGCTGTTTTTT. Translating gives CASTPGRGTTNTGELFF.

This clonotype was seen only a few times. The chain recombines TRBV20-1 with TRBJ2-2, with D possibly called TRBD1 or TRBD2 (6 bases each). Germline-derived CDR1 and CDR2 are DFQATT and SNEGSKA (reference sequence). V was cut by 8 bases and J by 3 bases, with 19 bases left in between. The CDR3 totals 15 residues. The CDR3 region is CSPQAPGEDTGELFF. The CDR3 DNA reads TGCAGTCCCCAAGCCCCAGGGGAGGACACCGGGGAGCTGTTTTTT.

The chain carries TRBV7-9 and TRBJ1-1; D remains ambiguous. CDR1 and CDR2 from the germline V gene are SEHNR and FQNEAQ (reference sequence). This CDR3 comprises 15 residues. Trimming cost V 4 bases and J 0 bases, with 12 bases left between them. The CDR3 nucleotides read TGTGCCAGCAGCTCGACCGACACGATGAACACTGAAGCTTTCTTT. Its translation: CASSSTDTMNTEAFF.

This clonotype was recorded at least ten times. The rearrangement joins TRBV7-8 to TRBJ1-1, with a tentative D call TRBD1 (5 bases). There are 15 residues in the CDR3. Trimming took 5 bases from V and 0 from J, leaving 13 bases between them. Germline CDR1 and CDR2: SGHVS and FQNEAQ. The DNA of the CDR3 is TGTGCCAGCAGCCGGTTGGGGCCGTTGAACACTGAAGCTTTCTTT. This sequence encodes CASSRLGPLNTEAFF.

The chain is built from TRBV7-2 and TRBJ2-7; TRBD2 matches at 9 bases. The trim removed 3 bases at V and 2 bases at J, leaving 5 bases unmatched. Germline V gives CDR1 SGHTA, CDR2 FQGNSA. This CDR3 region has 15 residues. CDR3 nucleotide sequence: TGTGCCAGCAGCTTGATAGCGGGGGAGACCTACGAGCAGTACTTC. Its protein product is CASSLIAGETYEQYF.

The chain couples TRBV7-3 to TRBJ1-4; D is possibly TRBD1 (5 bases). Germline-derived CDR1 and CDR2 are SGHTA and FQGTGA. This CDR3 comprises 16 residues. Trimming cost V 2 bases and J 7 bases, with 17 bases left between them. As DNA, the CDR3 is TGTGCCAGCAGCTTATTGGGGGGTCAGGGTGTTGAAAAACTGTTTTTT. Translation gives CASSLLGGQGVEKLFF.

V is TRBV6-6 and J is TRBJ2-2, with 8 bases identical to TRBD2. V shed 5 bases and J 2 bases; nucleotides not matched to a gene: 7. In germline, CDR1 is MNHNY, CDR2 SVGAGI (reference sequence). The CDR3 is made up of 16 amino acids. DNA of the CDR3: TGTGCCAGCAGTAGAGCGGGAGTTGCTAACACCGGGGAGCTGTTTTTT. Amino acids: CASSRAGVANTGELFF.

This clonotype was seen at least ten times. This chain connects TRBV7-6 to TRBJ2-1; D possibly matches TRBD1 or TRBD2 (6 bases each). Trimming pared 2 bases from V and 5 bases from J, leaving 19 bases between. Germline V gene sequence: CDR1 SGHVS, CDR2 FNYEAQ. The CDR3 runs to 17 residues. CDR3 sequence reads: CASSLRPGAGNNNEQFF. In nucleotides, the CDR3 is TGTGCCAGCAGCTTACGCCCGGGGGCGGGGAATAACAATGAGCAGTTCTTC.

This clonotype was observed at least ten times. The rearrangement joins TRBV7-8 to TRBJ2-5; D uncertain. Germline CDR1 SGHVS, CDR2 FQNEAQ. Trimming removed 1 base at V and 1 base at J, with 10 bases between. The CDR3 is 15 amino acids. Written as DNA, the CDR3 is TGTGCCAGCAGCTTAGACTCCACGCCCCAAGAGACCCAGTACTTC. It specifies CASSLDSTPQETQYF.

This clonotype was detected a few times. The chain has TRBV10-2 and TRBJ2-2, with 12 bases identical to TRBD2. Germline V CDR1 and CDR2: WSHSY, SAAADI. The junction had 2 bases not matched to a gene; V was cut back by 5 bases and J by 4 bases. This CDR3 is built from 15 residues. This chain's CDR3 is CASSRTSGITGELFF. CDR3 bases: TGCGCCAGCAGTAGGACTAGCGGGATCACCGGGGAGCTGTTTTTT.

This clonotype turned up a few times. The V and J genes are TRBV18 and TRBJ1-2; the D gene is possibly TRBD1 (6 bases). V shed 4 bases and J shed 8 bases, with 14 bases lying between them. In germline, CDR1 is KGHSH, CDR2 LQKENI. There are 13 residues in the CDR3. This CDR3 reads CASSRTVVGGYTF. The CDR3 DNA follows: TGTGCCAGCTCACGGACAGTGGTTGGAGGCTACACCTTC.

V and J are TRBV12-5 and TRBJ2-1; D is unclear. The CDR3 runs 14 residues. Per germline, CDR1 LGHNT and CDR2 FRNRAP. The V end lost 1 base, the J end lost 0 bases, and 4 bases lay between the germline ends. The CDR3 sequence: CASGLEGSYNEQFF. CDR3 nucleotides: TGTGCTAGTGGTTTGGAGGGCTCCTACAATGAGCAGTTCTTC. Variable domain in full (rest from reference TRBV12-5 and TRBJ2-1): DARVTQTPRHKVTEMGQEVTMRCQPILGHNTVFWYRQTMMQGLELLAYFRNRAPLDDSGMPKDRFSAEMPDATLATLKIQPSEPRDSAVYFCASGLEGSYNEQFFGPGTRLTVL.

This clonotype was detected a few times. The junction does not match germline at one end; this may be a read error. The J gene is TRBJ2-4, the V gene TRBV11-2; the D gene is possibly TRBD2 (6 bases). The CDR3 has 16 residues. In germline, CDR1 is SGHAT, CDR2 FQNNGV. The CDR3 is CASSLGSGTEKKIQYF. In nucleotides, the CDR3 is TGTGCCAGCAGCTTAGGGAGTGGGACTGAAAAAAAGATTCAGTACTTC.

Only a few counts were recorded for this clonotype. This chain uses TRBV19 with TRBJ1-1; 7 bases agree with TRBD1. The CDR3 extends over 13 amino acids. The germline CDR1 and CDR2 sequences are LNHDA and SQIVND (reference sequence). V shed 3 bases, J shed 8 bases, and the junction held 6 bases outside the gene matches. CDR3 nucleotide sequence: TGTGCCAGTAGTATCCAAGGGGGCAGGGAAGCTTTCTTT. Its protein product is CASSIQGGREAFF.

This clonotype turned up a few times. The chain carries TRBV19 and TRBJ1-4; D is unclear. Germline V gene lookup returns CDR1 LNHDA and CDR2 SQIVND (reference sequence). The CDR3 runs 14 residues. Trimming cost V 3 bases and J 6 bases, with 11 bases left between them. CDR3 protein: CASSILQNHEKLFF. The DNA for the CDR3 is TGTGCCAGTAGTATCCTACAGAACCATGAAAAACTGTTTTTT.

This clonotype was counted a few times. No conserved phenylalanine or tryptophan ends this CDR3, so it is likely a read error. The DNA is omitted, as the CDR3 cannot be located on it reliably, and the CDR3 follows TCRdb's listing. This chain uses TRBV5-4 with TRBJ1-5; TRBD1, as called in the table, went unchecked against the DNA. The CDR3 numbers 11 amino acids, ends counted. Germline lookup yields CDR1 SGHNT and CDR2 YYREEE (reference sequence). The CDR3 here is CASSLNQGQGR.

The chain employs TRBV4-1 and TRBJ2-3, with TRBD1 matching over 7 bases. Germline V gene sequence: CDR1 MGHRA, CDR2 YSYEKL. The CDR3 is 18 amino acids. With V trimmed by 0 bases and J by 3 bases, 12 bases remained unmatched. Here the CDR3 reads CASSQDYLEGARTDTQYF. The CDR3 coding sequence is TGCGCCAGCAGCCAAGATTATCTAGAGGGGGCTAGGACAGATACGCAGTATTTT.

This clonotype occurred a few times. The V gene is TRBV7-2, the J gene TRBJ2-3, with 7 bases lining up with TRBD2. V dropped 4 bases and J dropped 1; count of bases not matched to a gene: 17. This CDR3 has 19 residues. Germline values: CDR1 SGHTA, CDR2 FQGNSA. The CDR3 nucleotides read TGTGCCAGCAGCTCCGCTCTAGGAGTCAGCGGGACCGGCACAGATACGCAGTATTTT. Translating gives CASSSALGVSGTGTDTQYF. Full variable domain (outside the CDR3, taken from reference TRBV7-2 and TRBJ2-3): GAGVSQSPSNKVTEKGKDVELRCDPISGHTALYWYRQSLGQGLEFLIYFQGNSAPDKSGLPSDRFSAERTGGSVSTLTIQRTQQEDSAVYLCASSSALGVSGTGTDTQYFGPGTRLTVL.

This clonotype was counted between two and nine times. The V gene is TRBV19, the J gene TRBJ2-2, with D perhaps matching TRBD2 (5 bases). V was cut by 5 bases and J by 1 base, with 11 bases left in between. This CDR3 comprises 15 residues. Per germline, CDR1 LNHDA and CDR2 SQIVND (reference sequence). Written as DNA, the CDR3 is TGTGCCAGTAGTTGGGGAGCCCTGAACACCGGGGAGCTGTTTTTT. It is translated as CASSWGALNTGELFF.

This clonotype came up a few times. The chain carries TRBV19 and TRBJ2-1, with 16 bases lining up with TRBD2. The length of the CDR3 is 17 residues. Unmatched junction bases numbered 8, after V lost 6 bases and J lost 6 bases. The germline V gene has CDR1 LNHDA and CDR2 SQIVND (reference sequence). This CDR3 reads CASSPGLAGGPFNEQFF. For the CDR3, the DNA is TGTGCCAGTAGCCCGGGACTAGCGGGAGGGCCTTTCAATGAGCAGTTCTTC.